A single sample gave rise to the 24 T cell receptor beta chains below, sequenced in a study of OX40 agonist ivuxolimab in advanced cancers. Clones were sequenced by immunoSEQ multiplex PCR, and TCRdb holds only the in-frame ones, with some missing. The data contain about 62,000 clones, more than 85% of them singletons. The source was CD4+ or CD8+ T cells sorted from blood, collected in a trial of the OX40 agonist ivuxolimab. The receptors derive from an adult with an advanced solid tumor such as melanoma, head and neck, liver or kidney cancer.

The chain links TRBV25-1 to TRBJ2-7; D could derive from TRBD1 or TRBD2 (5 bases each). Trimming removed 3 bases at V and 1 base at J, with 13 bases between. CDR3 length: 15 residues. Per germline, CDR1 MGHDK and CDR2 SYGVNS. CDR3 in DNA: TGTGCCAGCAGTGACCCTGGGACGACGTCCTACGAGCAGTACTTC. This translates into CASSDPGTTSYEQYF.

The chain is built from TRBV9 and TRBJ1-1; 12 bases are shared with TRBD1. Germline values: CDR1 SGDLS, CDR2 YYNGEE. The ends lost 4 bases at V and 4 bases at J; junction bases unmatched: 5. The CDR3 consists of 15 residues. In DNA, the CDR3 is TGTGCCAGCAGCCTTGGGACAGGGGGCGGCACTGAAGCTTTCTTT. This codes for CASSLGTGGGTEAFF.

The genes are TRBV11-2 and TRBJ2-1; D remains unclear. The ends were cut back, 2 bases at V and 1 base at J, with 15 bases in the middle. CDR1 is SGHAT, CDR2 FQNNGV, per germline. The CDR3 contains 17 residues. The CDR3 loop reads CASSLSYAALSYNEQFF. The CDR3 nucleotides are TGTGCCAGCAGCTTAAGTTACGCGGCGCTATCCTACAATGAGCAGTTCTTC.

This chain joins TRBV19 and TRBJ2-1; TRBD1 aligns across 10 bases. Germline V gene sequence: CDR1 LNHDA, CDR2 SQIVND (reference sequence). The CDR3 totals 16 residues. Losses at the gene ends were 2 bases for V and 2 bases for J; bases not matched to a gene: 3. CDR3 region: CASSIWDRGPYNEQFF. Written as DNA, the CDR3 is TGTGCCAGTAGTATATGGGACAGGGGACCCTACAATGAGCAGTTCTTC.

The rearrangement uses TRBV9 and TRBJ2-3; D possibly corresponds to TRBD1 (6 bases). Trimming shortened V by 3 bases and J by 1 base, and 9 bases separated the two germline ends. There are 14 residues in the CDR3. CDR1 is SGDLS, CDR2 YYNGEE, per germline. For the CDR3, the DNA is TGTGCCAGCAGCGGGGGGCCCCGCACAGATACGCAGTATTTT. It translates to CASSGGPRTDTQYF.

V usage is TRBV30 and J usage is TRBJ1-2, with TRBD1 matching over 10 bases. This CDR3 region has 13 residues. Germline V gene data show CDR1 as GTSNPN and CDR2 as SVGIG (reference sequence). Trimming took 5 bases from V and 7 from J; bases not matched to a gene: 7. The CDR3 sequence: CAWLGQGRSGYTF. In DNA, the CDR3 is TGTGCCTGGTTGGGACAGGGGAGATCTGGCTACACCTTC. Together with reference TRBV30 and TRBJ1-2, the CDR3 gives the full variable domain: SQTIHQWPATLVQPVGSPLSLECTVEGTSNPNLYWYRQAAGRGLQLLFYSVGIGQISSEVPQNLSASRPQDRQFILSSKKLLLSDSGFYLCAWLGQGRSGYTFGSGTRLTVV.

The chain combines TRBV27 with TRBJ1-2, with D possibly matching TRBD1 (5 bases). V lost 6 bases to trimming and J lost 11 bases, with 16 bases between them. This CDR3 has 12 amino acids. Per the germline V gene, CDR1 is MNHEY and CDR2 is SMNVEV (reference sequence). CDR3 loop: CASSQLGGWYTF. For the CDR3, the DNA is TGTGCCAGCAGCCAACTTGGGGGGTGGTACACCTTC.

This rearrangement joins TRBV7-9 to TRBJ2-1, with D possibly matching TRBD1 (6 bases). Germline CDR1 is SEHNR and CDR2 is FQNEAQ (reference sequence). Deletions cut 5 bases from V and 2 bases from J, with 19 bases between. This CDR3 is 17 amino acids long. CDR3 sequence reads: CASSTSEQGRPYNEQFF. The CDR3 nucleotides read TGTGCCAGCAGCACCTCAGAACAGGGTCGGCCCTACAATGAGCAGTTCTTC.

The V gene is TRBV27, the J gene TRBJ2-7; the match to TRBD1 covers 9 bases. The CDR3 runs 16 residues. CDR1 is MNHEY and CDR2 is SMNVEV in the germline V gene (reference sequence). V lost 1 base to trimming and J lost 2 bases; unmatched junction nucleotides: 6. CDR3 sequence: CASSLLGQGPPYEQYF. For the CDR3, the DNA is TGTGCCAGCAGTTTATTGGGACAGGGACCTCCCTACGAGCAGTACTTC.

The V and J genes are TRBV6-5 and TRBJ2-7; D is perhaps TRBD2 (5 bases). This CDR3 is built from 14 residues. Germline V gene lookup returns CDR1 MNHEY and CDR2 SVGAGI. The V end was cut by 0 bases, the J end by 4 bases, with 10 bases between. CDR3 residues: CASSYSGARYEQYF. The CDR3 DNA sequence: TGTGCCAGCAGTTACTCGGGAGCTCGGTACGAGCAGTACTTC.

The chain recombines TRBV5-1 with TRBJ2-2, with 10 bases matching TRBD2. This CDR3 spans 17 amino acids. Per the germline V gene, CDR1 is SGHRS and CDR2 is YFSETQ. The junction had 9 bases not matched to a gene; V was cut back by 0 bases and J by 7 bases. As DNA, the CDR3 is TGCGCCAGCAGCTTGGAACTAGCGGGGAACCTCAACGGGGAGCTGTTTTTT. It specifies CASSLELAGNLNGELFF.

The chain uses TRBV11-1 and TRBJ1-1; D is undetermined. The CDR3 sequence is 16 residues long. Germline V gene lookup returns CDR1 SGHAT and CDR2 FQDESV (reference sequence). V was pared by 0 bases and J by 1 base, with 12 bases between. CDR3 nucleotides: TGTGCCAGCAGCTTAGCCCCGACGACCTGGAACACTGAAGCTTTCTTT. Translated, it gives CASSLAPTTWNTEAFF.

The chain joins TRBV14 to TRBJ1-1; maybe TRBD1 (6 bases). The CDR3 sequence is 13 residues long. V lost 0 bases and J lost 11, with 13 bases in between. Germline V gene data show CDR1 as SGHDN and CDR2 as FVKESK. For the CDR3, the DNA is TGTGCCAGCAGCCAAGATCGAGGGGGGAGGGCTTTCTTT. This sequence encodes CASSQDRGGRAFF.

V gene TRBV5-6 combines with J gene TRBJ2-7; D could derive from TRBD1 or TRBD2 (5 bases each). Germline V lookup: CDR1 SGHDT, CDR2 YYEEEE. V was shortened by 2 bases and J by 5 bases, with 8 bases between the two germline ends. The CDR3 covers 12 residues. The CDR3 DNA is TGTGCCAGCAGCTTTGGGACCCACGAGCAGTACTTC. It translates to CASSFGTHEQYF.

CDR3 residues: CASSLHRGQETQYF. DNA of the CDR3: TGTGCCAGCAGTTTGCACAGGGGGCAGGAGACCCAGTACTTC. This chain connects TRBV27 to TRBJ2-5; 9 nucleotides match TRBD1. The CDR3 covers 14 residues. With V trimmed by 3 bases and J by 5 bases, 4 bases remained unmatched. CDR1 is MNHEY, CDR2 SMNVEV, per germline (reference sequence).

In this sample, this clone turned up once. The rearrangement uses TRBV11-2 and TRBJ2-1; D possibly uses TRBD1 or TRBD2 (5 bases each). V was trimmed by 6 bases and J by 4 bases, leaving 22 bases between them. CDR3 length equals 17 residues. Germline lookup yields CDR1 SGHAT and CDR2 FQNNGV. The CDR3 protein is CASSLLSRVRAYNEQFF. The CDR3 coding sequence is TGTGCCAGCAGTCTCCTTTCGCGGGTCAGGGCTTACAATGAGCAGTTCTTC.

V is TRBV9 and J is TRBJ1-2, with 8 bases aligning to TRBD1. The CDR3 covers 15 residues. Germline V gene data show CDR1 as SGDLS and CDR2 as YYNGEE. V lost 2 bases and J lost 4; bases outside the gene matches: 7. The DNA of the CDR3 is TGTGCCAGCAGCGTTGGGACAGGACTTTCCTATGGCTACACCTTC. It encodes CASSVGTGLSYGYTF.

This clone was seen only once. The gene calls are TRBV25-1 and TRBJ2-1; 9 positions agree with TRBD1. The CDR3 contains 16 residues. Trimming at V came to 7 bases and at J to 1 base, leaving 8 bases not matched to a gene. Germline CDR1 reads MGHDK; CDR2 reads SYGVNS. CDR3 nucleotide sequence: TGTGCCAGCATGGGACAGGGAAAATGGTCCTACAATGAGCAGTTCTTC. This gives the protein CASMGQGKWSYNEQFF. Combining the CDR3 with reference TRBV25-1 and TRBJ2-1 gives the whole variable domain EADIYQTPRYLVIGTGKKITLECSQTMGHDKMYWYQQDPGMELHLIHYSYGVNSTEKGDLSSESTVSRIRTEHFPLTLESARPSHTSQYLCASMGQGKWSYNEQFFGPGTRLTVL.

The chain combines TRBV10-3 with TRBJ2-1; 8 bases fit TRBD1. The V gene's germline CDR1 is ENHRY and CDR2 SYGVKD. V lost 4 bases to trimming and J lost 10 bases; unmatched junction nucleotides: 6. The CDR3 consists of 13 residues. This CDR3 is CAISGAGGVEQFF. For the CDR3, the DNA is TGTGCCATCAGTGGGGCAGGGGGCGTCGAGCAGTTCTTC.

The J gene is TRBJ1-1, the V gene TRBV4-1; the D is unclear. The CDR3 extends over 15 amino acids. Trimming cost V 0 bases and J 3 bases, with 11 bases left between them. The germline V gene encodes CDR1 MGHRA and CDR2 YSYEKL. CDR3 bases: TGCGCCAGCAGCCAAGATACAATTGGCTACACTGAAGCTTTCTTT. It yields the protein CASSQDTIGYTEAFF.

This sequence joins TRBV20-1 and TRBJ1-2, with D uncertain. The germline CDR1 and CDR2 sequences are DFQATT and SNEGSKA (reference sequence). The CDR3 is 11 amino acids. V lost 5 bases, J lost 2 bases, and 6 bases lay in between. CDR3 bases: TGCAGTGCTCCGGGGAACTATGGCTACACCTTC. This encodes CSAPGNYGYTF.

The chain links TRBV7-2 to TRBJ2-3; 10 bases fit TRBD2. Germline V CDR1 and CDR2: SGHTA, FQGNSA. V dropped 3 bases and J dropped 7; count of bases not matched to a gene: 4. The CDR3 covers 14 residues. CDR3 in DNA: TGTGCCAGCAGCTTTAGCGGGGGGCCCAATACGCAGTATTTT. The encoded protein is CASSFSGGPNTQYF. The complete variable domain, with remaining parts taken from reference TRBV7-2 and TRBJ2-3, reads GAGVSQSPSNKVTEKGKDVELRCDPISGHTALYWYRQSLGQGLEFLIYFQGNSAPDKSGLPSDRFSAERTGGSVSTLTIQRTQQEDSAVYLCASSFSGGPNTQYFGPGTRLTVL.

V and J are TRBV19 and TRBJ2-2; a weak D match, TRBD2 (5 bases). This CDR3 spans 14 amino acids. CDR1 and CDR2 (germline): LNHDA, SQIVND (reference sequence). V was cut by 2 bases and J by 6 bases, with 10 bases left in between. The CDR3 is CASSITRRSGELFF. CDR3 sequence (DNA): TGTGCCAGTAGTATAACCAGGAGGTCCGGGGAGCTGTTTTTT.

The chain couples TRBV7-3 to TRBJ2-1; TRBD2 matches at 12 bases. The germline CDR1 and CDR2 sequences are SGHTA and FQGTGA. The CDR3 contains 16 residues. Germline trimming cut 6 bases from V and 2 bases from J; bases unmatched to any gene: 5. The CDR3 DNA follows: TGTGCCAGCAGATTGACTAGCGGGAGCACCTACAATGAGCAGTTCTTC. As protein: CASRLTSGSTYNEQFF.